This T cell receptor (beta chain) was sequenced during a study of T-cell reconstitution after alpha-beta-depleted transplantation in children. The table lists this clonotype with many counts. The TCRbeta library was prepared with unique molecular identifiers. TCRdb ran MiXCR on the PCR reads and lists one entry per CDR3 protein. Of about 72,000 distinct CDR3 sequences in the sample, 7.3% are singletons; the top ten hold less than 3%. The germline V gene has CDR1 DFQATT and CDR2 SNEGSKA (reference sequence). CDR3 length: 17 amino acids. V gave up 3 bases and J gave up 5 bases, with 25 bases separating them.

The sequences come from PBMCs from the stem cell graft donor, collected from the stem cell graft. The sequence was collected from a human donor who donated a stem cell graft to a child with acute lymphoblastic leukemia. This chain connects TRBV20-1 to TRBJ1-1; no firm D call. The CDR3 is CSASGLSIGVGVTEAFF. The CDR3 region has the DNA TGCAGTGCTAGTGGTTTATCCATCGGAGTTGGGGTTACTGAAGCTTTCTTT.